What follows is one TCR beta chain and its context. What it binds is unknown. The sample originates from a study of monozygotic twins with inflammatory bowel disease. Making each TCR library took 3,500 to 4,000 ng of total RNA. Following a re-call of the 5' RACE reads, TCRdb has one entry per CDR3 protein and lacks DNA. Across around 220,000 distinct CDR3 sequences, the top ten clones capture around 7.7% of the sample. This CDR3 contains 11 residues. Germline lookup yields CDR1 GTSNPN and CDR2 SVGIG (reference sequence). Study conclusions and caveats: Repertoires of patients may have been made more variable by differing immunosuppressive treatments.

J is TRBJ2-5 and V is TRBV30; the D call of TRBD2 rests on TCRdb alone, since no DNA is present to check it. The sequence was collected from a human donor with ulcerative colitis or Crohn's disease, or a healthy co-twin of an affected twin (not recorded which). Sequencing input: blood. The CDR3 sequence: CAWTGPETQYF.